This T cell receptor (beta chain) came from a study of blood T cell repertoires in COVID-19. The wider study: PBMCs, B-cell-depleted T cells, or T cells provided the cDNA or gDNA that made up the material.

The CDR3 runs 16 residues. Trimming at V came to 3 bases and at J to 0 bases, leaving 7 bases not matched to a gene. The germline V gene encodes CDR1 SGHRS and CDR2 YFSETQ. This clone was counted a few times. TCRdb's table, derived via immunoSEQ multiplex PCR, lists solely in-frame clones and lacks some. The sample contains hundreds of thousands of clones, more than 75% of which appear only once. The V gene is TRBV5-1, the J gene TRBJ2-3, with 7 nucleotides matching TRBD2. The sample was PBMCs or T cells enriched from blood (not recorded which). This receptor was taken from a woman between 50 and 59 years old who had recovered from COVID-19. This CDR3 is CASSSGGGGSTDTQYF. CDR3 nucleotide sequence: TGCGCCAGCAGCTCAGGAGGCGGGGGTAGCACAGATACGCAGTATTTT.